The T cell receptor (beta chain) under discussion was sequenced for a study of cytomegalovirus exposure and HLA in healthy donors. Whole-study findings and limits: Some highly shared sequence variants likely arose as a pipeline artifact. In a later analysis, V- and J-gene trimming of beta chains associated with a DCLRE1C missense variant, replicated independently.

As regards this clone: Its antigen is undetermined.

Germline V gene lookup returns CDR1 LNHDA and CDR2 SQIVND (reference sequence). The CDR3 totals 11 residues. Trimming removed 6 bases from V and 10 bases from J; junction bases left unmatched: 5. It was with 60 Vbeta and 13 Jbeta primers that the PCR ran. Using immunoSEQ multiplex PCR, the repertoire was profiled, and TCRdb retains in-frame clones only, with some absent. The sample holds 100,000 to 150,000 clones, 70% to 80% seen once. The sequencing sample was made of PBMCs. This sequence originates from a woman in her forties or fifties in good health and CMV-seronegative. The rearrangement joins TRBV19 to TRBJ1-1; 7 bases agree with TRBD1. This CDR3 is CASSRQGRAFF. CDR3 sequence (DNA): TGTGCCAGTAGCAGACAGGGACGAGCTTTCTTT.